One and the same sample provided the 16 T cell receptor beta chains below, sequenced in a study of shared clonotypes between healthy human individuals. Naive-designated CD8 cells lacked CD45RO, were positively enriched for CCR7, and omitted terminally differentiated effector memory CD45RA+ cells. Sequencing was performed with immunoSEQ multiplex PCR; in TCRdb, only in-frame clones are kept and a portion is missing. Altogether some 800,000 clones are present, around 92% being singletons, with the ten largest covering approximately 25%. The sequenced material came from naive CD8+ T cells sorted from blood. The receptors were gathered from a young man in good health.

This clone was found once. CDR3 sequence: CASSFTTSANSYEQYF. As DNA, the CDR3 is TGTGCCAGCAGTTTTACTACTAGCGCCAACTCCTACGAGCAGTACTTC. The V gene is TRBV25-1, the J gene TRBJ2-7; TRBD2 aligns across 7 bases. V shed 5 bases, J shed 0 bases, and the junction held 10 bases outside the gene matches. Germline values: CDR1 MGHDK, CDR2 SYGVNS. The CDR3 runs 16 residues.

The chain employs TRBV6-4 and TRBJ2-7; weak D call: TRBD2 (6 bases). CDR1 and CDR2 (germline): MRHNA, SNTAGT. The CDR3 loop spans 14 amino acids. V was shortened by 8 bases and J by 5 bases, with 19 bases between the two germline ends. The CDR3 DNA sequence: TGTGCCAGCCCTCTAGACTCGGGGGTGAACGAGCAGTACTTC. This encodes CASPLDSGVNEQYF.

This chain uses TRBV27 with TRBJ2-1; 12 bases map to TRBD2. The CDR3 is 15 residues long. From germline, CDR1 is MNHEY and CDR2 SMNVEV (reference sequence). V gave up 6 bases and J gave up 6 bases; unmatched junction bases: 6. The CDR3 here is CASSQTSGSLNEQFF. The CDR3 DNA follows: TGTGCCAGCAGCCAGACTAGCGGGAGTCTCAATGAGCAGTTCTTC.

This clone occurred a few times. The CDR3 DNA follows: TGTGCCAGCAGTTCCGGACTGGGACAGTACTTC. Its protein is CASSSGLGQYF. The chain has TRBV28 and TRBJ2-4; D might be TRBD2 (5 bases). CDR1 and CDR2 from the germline V gene are MDHEN and SYDVKM. The CDR3 extends over 11 amino acids. Trimming took off 4 bases at V and 13 bases at J, with 11 bases between the two ends. The full variable domain, rest sourced from reference TRBV28 and TRBJ2-4, is DVKVTQSSRYLVKRTGEKVFLECVQDMDHENMFWYRQDPGLGLRLIYFSYDVKMKEKGDIPEGYSVSREKKERFSLILESASTNQTSMYLCASSSGLGQYFGAGTRLSVL.

The V call is TRBV10-2, the J call TRBJ2-1; no clear D. V lost 3 bases to trimming and J lost 8 bases, with 11 bases between them. In germline, CDR1 is WSHSY, CDR2 SAAADI. The CDR3 spans 13 residues. The CDR3 DNA reads TGCGCCAGCAGTGAAGTTAGTCGCTATGAGCAGTTCTTC. Protein product: CASSEVSRYEQFF.

The V gene is TRBV6-5, the J gene TRBJ1-4; no reliable D call. CDR1 and CDR2 (germline): MNHEY, SVGAGI. V was cut by 1 base and J by 4 bases, with 4 bases left in between. The CDR3 totals 13 residues. The CDR3 DNA is TGTGCCAGCAGTTACTTTTTTAATGAAAAACTGTTTTTT. It is translated as CASSYFFNEKLFF.

V is TRBV7-9 and J is TRBJ2-7; TRBD2 is a possible D gene (6 bases). This CDR3 is built from 16 residues. Germline V gene lookup returns CDR1 SEHNR and CDR2 FQNEAQ (reference sequence). The V end was cut by 1 base, the J end by 4 bases, with 17 bases between. CDR3 bases: TGTGCCAGCAGCTTAGTGGGACTCTCTGATCGGTACGAGCAGTACTTC. The encoded protein is CASSLVGLSDRYEQYF.

The chain links TRBV7-8 to TRBJ2-7; 8 nucleotides align to TRBD1. The CDR3 is 15 amino acids. Germline V gene sequence: CDR1 SGHVS, CDR2 FQNEAQ. The V gene end was trimmed by 0 bases and the J gene end by 6 bases; junction bases not matched to a gene: 7. In nucleotides, the CDR3 is TGTGCCAGCAGCTTAGCAAGCAGGGGGCTACGCGAGCAGTACTTC. It yields the protein CASSLASRGLREQYF.

This clone was picked up one time. The CDR3, as DNA: TGTGCCAGCAGTTTCCGGGGGTTGGAGACCCAGTACTTC. Protein sequence: CASSFRGLETQYF. The chain joins TRBV28 to TRBJ2-5, with D possibly TRBD2 on 6 matching bases. The V end was cut by 3 bases, the J end by 5 bases, with 10 bases between. Germline assignment: CDR1 MDHEN and CDR2 SYDVKM. The CDR3 totals 13 residues.

Notes on this clone: A far larger clone lies a single base away; this is likely a read error. The same CDR3 arises from other DNA sequences in this sample as well. This chain links TRBV7-2 with TRBJ2-7; D is ambiguous. The CDR3 has 11 amino acids. Germline loops: CDR1 SGHTA, CDR2 FQGNSA. Trimming pared 5 bases from V and 4 bases from J, leaving 6 bases between. The CDR3 protein is CASSPGYEQYF. For the CDR3, the DNA is TGTGCCAGCAGCCCCGGTTACGAGCAGTACTTC. Looking up the rest from reference TRBV7-2 and TRBJ2-7 gives the full variable domain: GAGVSQSPSNKVTEKGKDVELRCDPISGHTALYWYRQSLGQGLEFLIYFQGNSAPDKSGLPSDRFSAERTGGSVSTLTIQRTQQEDSAVYLCASSPGYEQYFGPGTRLTVT.

The chain couples TRBV10-3 to TRBJ2-2; TRBD1 aligns across 7 bases. V dropped 3 bases and J dropped 0; count of bases not matched to a gene: 10. The CDR3 runs 18 residues. Germline V lookup: CDR1 ENHRY, CDR2 SYGVKD. The CDR3 region is CAISDTGVTLSNTGELFF. CDR3 coding DNA: TGTGCCATCAGTGATACAGGGGTGACCCTGTCGAACACCGGGGAGCTGTTTTTT.

This chain connects TRBV6-5 to TRBJ2-3; 8 bases map to TRBD2. The junction had 7 bases not matched to a gene; V was cut back by 6 bases and J by 2 bases. This CDR3 contains 15 residues. Germline CDR1 MNHEY, CDR2 SVGAGI. The CDR3 region is CASSPGGRVTDTQYF. CDR3 in DNA: TGTGCCAGCAGCCCGGGGGGGAGGGTCACAGATACGCAGTATTTT.

The CDR3: CASSEDWYYTGELFF. CDR3 DNA: TGCGCCAGCAGCGAGGACTGGTATTACACCGGGGAGCTGTTTTTT. The chain has TRBV4-3 and TRBJ2-2; D possibly corresponds to TRBD2 (5 bases). Germline V lookup: CDR1 LGHNA, CDR2 YSLEER. Between the trimmed V and J ends, which lost 5 bases and 3 bases, there was a span of 13 bases. This CDR3 contains 15 residues.

The chain uses TRBV11-2 and TRBJ2-7, with a possible D match to TRBD2 (5 bases). The ends were cut back, 1 base at V and 4 bases at J, with 14 bases in the middle. Germline V CDR1 and CDR2: SGHAT, FQNNGV. CDR3 length equals 15 residues. In DNA, the CDR3 is TGTGCCAGCAGCTTAGGTGGGGTCGGGGTTTACGAGCAGTACTTC. Its translation: CASSLGGVGVYEQYF.

This chain joins TRBV13 and TRBJ2-7; D is uncertain. This CDR3 comprises 14 residues. V gave up 5 bases and J gave up 8 bases, with 19 bases separating them. The germline gives CDR1 PRHDT, CDR2 FYEKMQ (reference sequence). The CDR3 loop reads CASSPSSLAGQQYF. The CDR3 bases are TGTGCCAGCAGCCCCTCAAGCCTCGCTGGGCAGCAGTACTTC.

The chain carries TRBV27 and TRBJ2-7; a possible D gene is TRBD2 (5 bases). This CDR3 contains 15 residues. The germline CDR1 and CDR2 sequences are MNHEY and SMNVEV (reference sequence). V lost 5 bases and J lost 2, with 16 bases in between. CDR3 loop: CASSPIEGIAYEQYF. The CDR3 coding sequence is TGTGCCAGCAGTCCCATCGAGGGTATTGCCTACGAGCAGTACTTC.